This entry features one T cell receptor (beta chain) sequence. The antigen is undetermined. The sample belongs to a study of cytomegalovirus exposure and HLA in healthy donors. About the study: The 90 to 150 validation repertoires used the same platform as the 650 to 800 first-cohort repertoires, a later analysis reported.

TCRdb keeps only in-frame clones here, not all; method: immunoSEQ multiplex PCR. The sample lists about 180,000 clones, about 83% occurring once. CDR3 length equals 18 residues. Looked up from germline, CDR1 is LNHDA and CDR2 is SQIVND (reference sequence). Between the trimmed V and J ends, which lost 4 bases and 0 bases, there was a span of 19 bases. The study, taken as a whole, reports: In vitro confirmation showed a few CMV-associated chains to be CMV antigen specific. The study found most TCR sequences rare, yet found some public TCRs in many donors.

V and J are TRBV19 and TRBJ1-3; TRBD1 might be the D (5 bases). The receptor was derived from a woman in her 30s in good health and CMV-seronegative. Material for sequencing was PBMCs. CDR3 DNA: TGTGCCAGTAGTACTCGGCGGGGCAGATCTAACTCTGGAAACACCATATATTTT. Protein: CASSTRRGRSNSGNTIYF. Full variable domain (missing parts from reference TRBV19 and TRBJ1-3): DGGITQSPKYLFRKEGQNVTLSCEQNLNHDAMYWYRQDPGQGLRLIYYSQIVNDFQKGDIAEGYSVSREKKESFPLTVTSAQKNPTAFYLCASSTRRGRSNSGNTIYFGEGSWLTVV.